Listed here are 5 T cell receptor beta chains from one sample, sequenced in a study of shared clonotypes between healthy human individuals. Libraries were prepared by immunoSEQ multiplex PCR; TCRdb keeps only in-frame clonotypes and omits some of them. The sample records 2 million to 2.5 million clones, about 95% being singletons. The sequencing sample was made of naive CD4+ T cells sorted from blood. Subset meaning: CD45RA+ positively selected. The receptors originated from a young man in good health.

The rearrangement links TRBV28 to TRBJ1-2, with TRBD1 as a possible D gene (6 bases). Between the trimmed V and J ends, which lost 6 bases and 4 bases, there was a span of 12 bases. This CDR3 comprises 13 residues. Germline V gives CDR1 MDHEN, CDR2 SYDVKM. As DNA, the CDR3 is TGTGCCAGCAGCAAGGCAGGGGTCTATGGCTACACCTTC. This gives the protein CASSKAGVYGYTF.

The rearrangement joins TRBV18 to TRBJ2-3, with D maybe TRBD1 (5 bases). This CDR3 spans 14 amino acids. Germline V gene data show CDR1 as KGHSH and CDR2 as LQKENI. V gave up 2 bases and J gave up 6 bases, with 12 bases separating them. CDR3 nucleotide sequence: TGTGCCAGCTCACCAGTACAGGACGTGGATACGCAGTATTTT. Residues: CASSPVQDVDTQYF.

The chain couples TRBV14 to TRBJ2-1; D is unclear. Germline V gene data show CDR1 as SGHDN and CDR2 as FVKESK. V was cut by 0 bases and J by 7 bases, with 7 bases left in between. This CDR3 spans 13 amino acids. CDR3 bases: TGTGCCAGCAGCCAAGATCTTGTGAATGAGCAGTTCTTC. Translation gives CASSQDLVNEQFF. The full variable domain, rest sourced from reference TRBV14 and TRBJ2-1, is EAGVTQFPSHSVIEKGQTVTLRCDPISGHDNLYWYRRVMGKEIKFLLHFVKESKQDESGMPNNRFLAERTGGTYSTLKVQPAELEDSGVYFCASSQDLVNEQFFGPGTRLTVL.

V is TRBV7-2 and J is TRBJ2-1, with TRBD1 identical over 8 bases. Trimming removed 5 bases from V and 8 bases from J; junction bases left unmatched: 11. The V gene's germline CDR1 is SGHTA and CDR2 FQGNSA. The CDR3 length is 15 residues. Written as DNA, the CDR3 is TGTGCCAGCAGCCCGAGGCAGGGGGCTCTTGATGAGCAGTTCTTC. Encoded protein: CASSPRQGALDEQFF.

This clone showed up just once. The V gene is TRBV5-1, the J gene TRBJ2-1; D possibly corresponds to TRBD2 (5 bases). V was pared by 4 bases and J by 7 bases, with 21 bases between. The CDR3 consists of 16 residues. Germline V gene lookup returns CDR1 SGHRS and CDR2 YFSETQ. The CDR3 DNA reads as TGCGCCAGCAGCCCGGGTGGGTTACGCGAGGGTAATGAGCAGTTCTTC. This sequence encodes CASSPGGLREGNEQFF. The full variable domain, its missing parts supplied by reference TRBV5-1 and TRBJ2-1, is KAGVTQTPRYLIKTRGQQVTLSCSPISGHRSVSWYQQTPGQGLQFLFEYFSETQRNKGNFPGRFSGRQFSNSRSEMNVSTLELGDSALYLCASSPGGLREGNEQFFGPGTRLTVL.